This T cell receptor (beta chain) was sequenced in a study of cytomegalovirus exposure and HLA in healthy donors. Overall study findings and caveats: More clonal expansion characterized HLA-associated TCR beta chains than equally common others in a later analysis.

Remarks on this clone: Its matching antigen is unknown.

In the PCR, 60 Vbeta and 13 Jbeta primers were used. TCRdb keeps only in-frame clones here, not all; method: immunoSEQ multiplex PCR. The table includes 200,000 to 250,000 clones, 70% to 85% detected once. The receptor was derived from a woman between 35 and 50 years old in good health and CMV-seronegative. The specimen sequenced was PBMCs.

The CDR3 reads CASSLYEGNTDTQYF. CDR3 DNA: TGCGCCAGCAGCTTGTATGAGGGAAACACAGATACGCAGTATTTT. This chain joins TRBV5-1 and TRBJ2-3, with a possible D match to TRBD2 (5 bases). Trimming pared 1 base from V and 2 bases from J, leaving 11 bases between. The germline V gene encodes CDR1 SGHRS and CDR2 YFSETQ. The CDR3 is 15 residues long. Drawing the rest from reference TRBV5-1 and TRBJ2-3, the complete variable domain is KAGVTQTPRYLIKTRGQQVTLSCSPISGHRSVSWYQQTPGQGLQFLFEYFSETQRNKGNFPGRFSGRQFSNSRSEMNVSTLELGDSALYLCASSLYEGNTDTQYFGPGTRLTVL.